These T cell receptor beta chains were read from a single sample in a study of T cells after yellow fever vaccination. TCRdb processed the 5' RACE reads anew with MiXCR; each CDR3 protein has one entry. The data contain some 600,000 distinct CDR3 sequences, about a sixth of them singletons. The specimen comprised PBMCs, sampled 5 to 6 days after the first yellow fever vaccination. The receptors come from a man younger than 35 who received the YFV17D yellow fever vaccine. Both conserved end residues are part of each CDR3. The order of the fields is J gene, D gene, V gene, clone size, CDR3 DNA, CDR3 protein. A D gene is named only where the DNA matches it firmly. The size field is filled for only some rows; it gives once, few, many or a size class.

>TRBJ2-7|TRBD1|TRBV19|NA
TGTGCCAGTAGTATAGCGTCGGGGACAGGGCGAAACCAGTACTTC
CASSIASGTGRNQYF
>TRBJ2-3|TRBD2|TRBV7-3|few
TGTGCCAGCAGCCCCGGACTAGCGGCGGTCACAGATACGCAGTATTTT
CASSPGLAAVTDTQYF
>TRBJ1-2|TRBD1|TRBV5-1|many
TGCGCCAGCAGCTTGGGGACAGGGGGCTATGGCTACACCTTC
CASSLGTGGYGYTF
>TRBJ2-1|TRBD2|TRBV19|few
TGTGCCAGTAGTATTAGCGGGGATTACAATGAGCAGTTCTTC
CASSISGDYNEQFF
>TRBJ2-7|NA|TRBV7-2|few
TGTGCCAGCAGCCCCAAGAGGACGGGGGCCTACGAGCAGTACTTC
CASSPKRTGAYEQYF
>TRBJ1-4|NA|TRBV6-5|NA
TGTGCCAGCAGTTACGAGGACACAACTAATGAAAAACTGTTTTTT
CASSYEDTTNEKLFF
>TRBJ1-4|NA|TRBV19|NA
TGTGCCAGTAGTGCGAAGAATGAAAAACTGTTTTTT
CASSAKNEKLFF
>TRBJ2-7|NA|TRBV12-3/TRBV12-4|NA
TGTGCCAGCAGGGATGAGGGTCCGTTTTGGGAGCAGTACTTC
CASRDEGPFWEQYF
>TRBJ2-1|TRBD2|TRBV6-5|NA
TGTGCCAGCAGTTACTCCCCAGCGGGGGCCAGTTACAATGAGCAGTTCTTC
CASSYSPAGASYNEQFF
>TRBJ2-1|TRBD2|TRBV14|NA
TGTGCCAGCAGCCAAAGATTGGGGACGGCGGAACTAGCGGGGGGGCTAAGTGAGCAGTTCTTC
CASSQRLGTAELAGGLSEQFF
>TRBJ2-3|TRBD2|TRBV4-3|NA
TGCGCCAGCAGCCATCCCCCGACTAGCGGAAAAGGGGATACGCAGTATTTT
CASSHPPTSGKGDTQYF
>TRBJ2-4|NA|TRBV29-1|many
TGCAGCGAAGTGCGGGCCAAAAACATTCAGTACTTC
CSEVRAKNIQYF
>TRBJ2-1|TRBD2|TRBV6-4|few
TGTGCCAGCGGCCCGGGACTAGCGGGGGTGGAGCAGTTCTTC
CASGPGLAGVEQFF
>TRBJ2-3|NA|TRBV6-1|NA
TGTGCCAGCAGTGTAAGGTCTCAACGCACAGATACGCAGTATTTT
CASSVRSQRTDTQYF
>TRBJ2-1|TRBD2|TRBV20-1|few
TGCAGTGCTAGACCTCCAAGAGGCGGGGGGGGCCCCGGGGACAATGAGCAGTTCTTC
CSARPPRGGGGPGDNEQFF
>TRBJ2-2|TRBD2|TRBV7-9|few
TGTGCCAGCAGCTCGCGCGGGGGGGCGAACACCGGGGAGCTGTTTTTT
CASSSRGGANTGELFF
>TRBJ1-2|NA|TRBV4-3|few
TGCGCCAGCAGCCAAAAGGCACAAGCCTATCAAGGCTACACCTTC
CASSQKAQAYQGYTF
>TRBJ2-5|NA|TRBV20-1|NA
TGCAGTGCTAGAGCTTTGCGGGGCCAAGAGACCCAGTACTTC
CSARALRGQETQYF
>TRBJ2-3|TRBD2|TRBV7-2|few
TGTGCCAGCAGCTTAGGGCGGGGGTTCACAGATACGCAGTATTTT
CASSLGRGFTDTQYF
>TRBJ2-5|NA|TRBV9|few
TGTGCCAGCAGCGTAGTGGTCCCCGGGAGCCAAGAGACCCAGTACTTC
CASSVVVPGSQETQYF
>TRBJ2-4|NA|TRBV20-1|NA
TGCAGTGCTAGACAGGGACTCCCATTCGTTCTTGGAGCCAAAAACATTCAGTACTTC
CSARQGLPFVLGAKNIQYF
>TRBJ1-5|NA|TRBV27|few
TGTGCCAGCAGTTATACAGTCAATCAGCCCCAGCATTTT
CASSYTVNQPQHF
>TRBJ1-2|NA|TRBV7-9|many
TGTGCCAGCAGCTTATGGGGCTCCCCGGACAGCTACACCTTC
CASSLWGSPDSYTF
>TRBJ1-2|NA|TRBV5-1|once
TGCGCCAGCAGAGCCGGACCTAACTATGGCTACACCTTC
CASRAGPNYGYTF
>TRBJ1-1|NA|TRBV25-1|NA
TGTGCCAGCAGTGAATTAGGGGAGACTGAAGCTTTCTTT
CASSELGETEAFF
>TRBJ2-1|TRBD2|TRBV6-1|few
TGTGCCAGCAGTCGCCGGGGGGCCTACAATGAGCAGTTCTTC
CASSRRGAYNEQFF
>TRBJ1-2|NA|TRBV6-2/TRBV6-3|NA
TGTGCCAGCAGCCCACCTGGATATGGCTACACCTTC
CASSPPGYGYTF
>TRBJ2-7|NA|TRBV7-9|NA
TGTGCCAGCAGCTTGATATCCGGACTCCTCCCCTACGAGCAGTACTTC
CASSLISGLLPYEQYF
>TRBJ2-3|NA|TRBV6-1|NA
TGTGCCAACAGCAGGGACCAGCCCACAGATACGCAGTATTTT
CANSRDQPTDTQYF
>TRBJ1-1|NA|TRBV24-1|few
TGTGCCACCAGTGGAGAGGGAGACACTGAAGCTTTCTTT
CATSGEGDTEAFF
>TRBJ1-2|NA|TRBV28|NA
TGTGCCAGCTCAGGGACTGGCTACACCTTC
CASSGTGYTF
>TRBJ2-2|TRBD1|TRBV7-9|NA
TGTGCCAGCAGCCTCCCCGACAGGGAGAACACCGGGGAGCTGTTTTTT
CASSLPDRENTGELFF
>TRBJ2-2|TRBD1|TRBV28|few
TGTGCCAGCAGTCCGCCCCTGGGACAGGGGGCTTTTGTCGGGGAGCTGTTTTTT
CASSPPLGQGAFVGELFF
>TRBJ2-1|NA|TRBV10-3|medium-sized
TGTGCCATCCGACGGTTAGGGTCCTACAATGAGCAGTTCTTC
CAIRRLGSYNEQFF
>TRBJ2-1|NA|TRBV2|NA
TGTGCCAGCAGTTTTAGCGGACCCTCCTACAATGAGCAGTTCTTC
CASSFSGPSYNEQFF
>TRBJ1-1|NA|TRBV20-1|few
TGCAGTGCCGCCGGGGGGAACACTGAAGCTTTCTTT
CSAAGGNTEAFF
>TRBJ2-3|NA|TRBV5-1|few
TGCGCCAGCAGCTTGGAGGGGAGGAATACGCAGTATTTT
CASSLEGRNTQYF
>TRBJ2-1|NA|TRBV5-1|few
TGCGCCAGCAGCTTGATGGGGAGTGACGGCAATGAGCAGTTCTTC
CASSLMGSDGNEQFF
>TRBJ2-3|TRBD2|TRBV7-2|NA
TGTGCCAGCAGCTTTAGCGGGGGGGGGGTAGATACGCAGTATTTT
CASSFSGGGVDTQYF
>TRBJ2-5|TRBD2|TRBV4-3|NA
TGCGCCAGCAGCCGGACTAGCGGGGACCGAGAAGAGACCCAGTACTTC
CASSRTSGDREETQYF
>TRBJ1-5|NA|TRBV7-6|few
TGTGCCAGCAGCCCCACCCGTAAGGAGCCCCAGCATTTT
CASSPTRKEPQHF
>TRBJ1-4|NA|TRBV15|NA
TGTGCCACCAGCAGGAGGGGCATAGCTAATGAAAAACTGTTTTTT
CATSRRGIANEKLFF
>TRBJ2-5|NA|TRBV6-2/TRBV6-3|few
TGTGCCAGCAGTTACTCGGGGGGAACCGCCCAAGAGACCCAGTACTTC
CASSYSGGTAQETQYF
>TRBJ2-5|NA|TRBV29-1|NA
TGCAGCGTTAGACGACTGTTCAGCGAGACCCAGTACTTC
CSVRRLFSETQYF
>TRBJ1-6|NA|TRBV27|few
TGTGCCAGCACCCGAGGGCGGAGCTATAATTCACCCCTCCACTTT
CASTRGRSYNSPLHF
>TRBJ2-3|TRBD2|TRBV4-1|NA
TGCGCCAGCAGCCAACGTGCTAGCGGGGGGACAGATACGCAGTATTTT
CASSQRASGGTDTQYF
>TRBJ1-4|TRBD1|TRBV29-1|NA
TGCAGCGTTGAAGTCTCGACAGGGCGTCTGGGAAAACTGTTTTTT
CSVEVSTGRLGKLFF
>TRBJ2-1|NA|TRBV7-9|many
TGTGCCAGCAGCTTCTACCGGAGTAGTTCCCACAATGAGCAGTTCTTC
CASSFYRSSSHNEQFF
>TRBJ2-1|NA|TRBV6-1|few
TGTGCCAGCAGCCTACGGGTTTCGATCAATGAGCAGTTCTTC
CASSLRVSINEQFF
>TRBJ1-1|NA|TRBV2|few
TGTGCCAGCAGTGAATTGGCGAACACTGAAGCTTTCTTT
CASSELANTEAFF
>TRBJ1-5|TRBD1|TRBV10-3|NA
TGTGCCATCAGTGGGACAGGGCAGTACAATCAGCCCCAGCATTTT
CAISGTGQYNQPQHF
>TRBJ1-2|NA|TRBV5-1|NA
TGCGCCAGCGCAGCAGCATCTAACTATGGCTACACCTTC
CASAAASNYGYTF
>TRBJ1-1|NA|TRBV6-2/TRBV6-3|NA
TGTGCCAGCAGTTTCACGGAGAACACTGAAGCTTTCTTT
CASSFTENTEAFF
>TRBJ2-1|TRBD2|TRBV15|NA
TGTGCCACCAGCAGTAGCGGGGGAAATGAGCAGTTCTTC
CATSSSGGNEQFF
>TRBJ2-3|NA|TRBV29-1|many
TGCAGCGCTGCTACTGCTAGCACAGATACGCAGTATTTT
CSAATASTDTQYF
>TRBJ1-1|NA|TRBV7-9|NA
TGTGCCAGCAGCACACCGAGACAGGTAGAAGCTTTCTTT
CASSTPRQVEAFF
>TRBJ1-1|NA|TRBV12-3/TRBV12-4|few
TGTGCCAGCAGTTTTTACTCCGGGGGTGAAGCTTTCTTT
CASSFYSGGEAFF
>TRBJ2-7|TRBD2|TRBV6-1|few
TGTGCCAGCAGACTGGGACTAGCGGGGGACGAGCAGTACTTC
CASRLGLAGDEQYF
>TRBJ1-1|NA|TRBV6-2/TRBV6-3|NA
TGTGCCACCGATGCAACGGGGGACCGACGGGATGAAGCTTTCTTT
CATDATGDRRDEAFF
>TRBJ1-1|NA|TRBV28|few
TGTGCCAGCATCAACTCAGGGTTGGATTATGAAGCTTTCTTT
CASINSGLDYEAFF